This section outlines one TCR beta chain sequence together with its context. As yet, its antigen is unknown. These data belong to a study of T-cell reconstitution after alpha-beta-depleted transplantation in children. Study results and caveats: There were some patients whose high TCRbeta diversity at day 60 came from surviving recipient T cells and thymic progenitors. T cells produced anew were the main source of T-cell counts and diversity one year after transplant.

Using unique molecular identifiers, the investigators prepared the TCRbeta library. One entry per CDR3 protein, called by TCRdb with MiXCR from the PCR reads. This table has approximately 150,000 distinct CDR3 sequences, about 9% appearing once. This TCR derives from a female patient aged 2-15 years who had a stem cell transplant for congenital amegakaryocytic thrombocytopenia, so the T cells may come from the graft donor. The source material was PBMCs, mostly from graft donor cells, sampled 180 days after TCRalphabeta/CD19-depleted stem cell transplant.

CDR3 DNA: TGTGCCAGCAGCCGTCGGGGCGGTGAAAAACTGTTTTTT. It is translated as CASSRRGGEKLFF. V usage is TRBV11-2 and J usage is TRBJ1-4, with a possible D match to TRBD1 (5 bases). V lost 5 bases and J 7 bases, leaving 11 bases between the germline ends. From germline, CDR1 is SGHAT and CDR2 FQNNGV. The CDR3 sequence is 13 residues long.